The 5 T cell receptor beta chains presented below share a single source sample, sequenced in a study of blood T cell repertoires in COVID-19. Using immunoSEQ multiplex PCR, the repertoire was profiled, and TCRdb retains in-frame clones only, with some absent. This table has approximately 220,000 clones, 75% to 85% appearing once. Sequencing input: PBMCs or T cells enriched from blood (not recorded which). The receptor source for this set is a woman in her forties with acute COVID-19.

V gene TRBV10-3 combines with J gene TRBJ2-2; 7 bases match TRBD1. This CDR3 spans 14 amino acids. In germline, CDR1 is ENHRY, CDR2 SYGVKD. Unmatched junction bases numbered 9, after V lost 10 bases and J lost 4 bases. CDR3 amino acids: CATRDRQLTGELFF. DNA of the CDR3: TGTGCCACCCGGGACAGACAACTCACCGGGGAGCTGTTTTTT.

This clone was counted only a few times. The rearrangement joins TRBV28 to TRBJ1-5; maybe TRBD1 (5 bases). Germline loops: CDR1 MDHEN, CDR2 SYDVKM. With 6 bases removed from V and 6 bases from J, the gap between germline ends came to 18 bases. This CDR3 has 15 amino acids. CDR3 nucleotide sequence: TGTGCCAGCAGGCACAAGACAGCTGTGGGTCAGCCCCAGCATTTT. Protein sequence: CASRHKTAVGQPQHF. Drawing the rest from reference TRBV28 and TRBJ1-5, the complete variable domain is DVKVTQSSRYLVKRTGEKVFLECVQDMDHENMFWYRQDPGLGLRLIYFSYDVKMKEKGDIPEGYSVSREKKERFSLILESASTNQTSMYLCASRHKTAVGQPQHFGDGTRLSIL.

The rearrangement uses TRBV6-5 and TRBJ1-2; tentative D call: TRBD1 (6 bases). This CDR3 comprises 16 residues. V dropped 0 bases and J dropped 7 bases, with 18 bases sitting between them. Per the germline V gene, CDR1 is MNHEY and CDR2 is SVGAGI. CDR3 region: CASSYSSRGPQLGYTF. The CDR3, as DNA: TGTGCCAGCAGTTACTCGAGCAGGGGCCCCCAGCTTGGCTACACCTTC.

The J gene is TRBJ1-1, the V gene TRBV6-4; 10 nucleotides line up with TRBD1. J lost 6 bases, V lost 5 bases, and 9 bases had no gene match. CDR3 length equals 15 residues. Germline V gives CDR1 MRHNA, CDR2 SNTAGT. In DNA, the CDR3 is TGTGCCAGCAGTTCGGGACAGGGGAATTGGGCTGAAGCTTTCTTT. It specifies CASSSGQGNWAEAFF.

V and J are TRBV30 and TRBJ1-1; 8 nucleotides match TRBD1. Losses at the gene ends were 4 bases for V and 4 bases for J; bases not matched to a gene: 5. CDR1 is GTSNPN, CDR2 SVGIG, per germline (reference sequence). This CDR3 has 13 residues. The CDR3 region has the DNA TGTGCCTGGACAGGGGGCTTGGGCACTGAAGCTTTCTTT. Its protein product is CAWTGGLGTEAFF.